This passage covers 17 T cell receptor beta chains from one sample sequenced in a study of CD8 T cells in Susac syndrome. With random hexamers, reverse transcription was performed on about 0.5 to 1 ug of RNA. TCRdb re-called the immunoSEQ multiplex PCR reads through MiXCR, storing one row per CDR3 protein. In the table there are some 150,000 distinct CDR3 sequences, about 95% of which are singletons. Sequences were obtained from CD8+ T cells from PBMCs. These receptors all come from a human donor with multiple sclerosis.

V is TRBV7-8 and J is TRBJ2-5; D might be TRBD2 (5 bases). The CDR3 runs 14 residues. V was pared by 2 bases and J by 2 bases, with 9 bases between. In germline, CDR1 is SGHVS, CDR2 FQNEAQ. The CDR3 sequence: CASSLNPGQETQYF. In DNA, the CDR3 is TGTGCCAGCAGCTTAAATCCGGGGCAAGAGACCCAGTACTTC.

The CDR3, as DNA: TGTGCCAGCAGCACGGACGGAAGCACAGATACGCAGTATTTT. Residues: CASSTDGSTDTQYF. The genes are TRBV9 and TRBJ2-3, with D uncertain. CDR1 is SGDLS and CDR2 is YYNGEE in the germline V gene. The CDR3 loop spans 14 amino acids. Trimming left V 4 bases short and J 0 bases short, with 9 bases between.

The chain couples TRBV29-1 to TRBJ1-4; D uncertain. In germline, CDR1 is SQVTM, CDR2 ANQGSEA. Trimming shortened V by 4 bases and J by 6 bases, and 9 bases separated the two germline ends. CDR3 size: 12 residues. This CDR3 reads CSVVGEDEKLFF. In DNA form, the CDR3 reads TGCAGCGTTGTCGGGGAGGATGAAAAACTGTTTTTT.

The CDR3 region has the DNA TGTGCCATCAGCCCGGGACAGCTTAACTATGGCTACACCTTC. Translated, it gives CAISPGQLNYGYTF. The V call is TRBV10-3, the J call TRBJ1-2; 7 positions agree with TRBD1. Unmatched junction bases numbered 5, after V lost 6 bases and J lost 1 base. In germline, CDR1 is ENHRY, CDR2 SYGVKD. There are 14 residues in the CDR3.

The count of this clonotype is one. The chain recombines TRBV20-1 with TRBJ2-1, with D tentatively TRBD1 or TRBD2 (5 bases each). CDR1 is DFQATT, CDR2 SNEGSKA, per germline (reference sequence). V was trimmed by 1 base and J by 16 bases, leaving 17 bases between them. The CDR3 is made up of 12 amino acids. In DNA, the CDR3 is TGCAGTGCTAGAGCGAGGGGACGGTTGTACTTCTTC. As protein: CSARARGRLYFF.

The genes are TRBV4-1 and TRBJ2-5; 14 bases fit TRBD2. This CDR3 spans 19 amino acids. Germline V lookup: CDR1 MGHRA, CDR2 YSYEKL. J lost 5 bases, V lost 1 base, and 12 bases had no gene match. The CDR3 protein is CASSQVVLTSGGVRETQYF. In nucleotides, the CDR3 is TGCGCCAGCAGCCAAGTCGTATTGACTAGCGGGGGGGTCCGGGAGACCCAGTACTTC.

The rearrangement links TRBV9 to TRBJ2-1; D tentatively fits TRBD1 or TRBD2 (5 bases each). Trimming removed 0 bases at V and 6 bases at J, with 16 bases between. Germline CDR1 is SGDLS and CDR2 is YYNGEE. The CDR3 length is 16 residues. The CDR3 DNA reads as TGTGCCAGCAGCGTAGCGGGGCGGCCGCCATCCAATGAGCAGTTCTTC. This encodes CASSVAGRPPSNEQFF.

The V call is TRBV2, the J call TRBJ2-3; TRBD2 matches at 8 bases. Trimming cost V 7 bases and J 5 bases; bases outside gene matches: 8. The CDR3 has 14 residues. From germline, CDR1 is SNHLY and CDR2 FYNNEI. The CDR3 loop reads CASIARGGQDTQYF. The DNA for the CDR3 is TGTGCCAGCATTGCCCGCGGGGGGCAAGATACGCAGTATTTT.

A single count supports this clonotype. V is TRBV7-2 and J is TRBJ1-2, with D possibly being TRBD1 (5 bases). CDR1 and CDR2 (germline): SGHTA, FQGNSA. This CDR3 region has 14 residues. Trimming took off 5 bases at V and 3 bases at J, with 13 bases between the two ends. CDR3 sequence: CASSLLRGDYGYTF. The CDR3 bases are TGTGCCAGCAGCCTACTTCGGGGGGACTATGGCTACACCTTC. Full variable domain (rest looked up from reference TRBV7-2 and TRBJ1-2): GAGVSQSPSNKVTEKGKDVELRCDPISGHTALYWYRQSLGQGLEFLIYFQGNSAPDKSGLPSDRFSAERTGGSVSTLTIQRTQQEDSAVYLCASSLLRGDYGYTFGSGTRLTVV.

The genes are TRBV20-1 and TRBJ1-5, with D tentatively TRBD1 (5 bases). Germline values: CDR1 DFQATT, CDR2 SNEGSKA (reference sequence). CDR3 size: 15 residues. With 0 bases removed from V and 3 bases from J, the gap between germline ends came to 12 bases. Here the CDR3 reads CSARDRGVDNQPQHF. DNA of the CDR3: TGCAGTGCTAGAGATCGAGGGGTGGACAATCAGCCCCAGCATTTT.

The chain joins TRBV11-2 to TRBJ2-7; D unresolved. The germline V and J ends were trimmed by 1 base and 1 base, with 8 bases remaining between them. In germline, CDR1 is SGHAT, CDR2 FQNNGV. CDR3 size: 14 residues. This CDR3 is CASSLVTGSYEQYF. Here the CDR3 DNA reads TGTGCCAGCAGCTTAGTAACCGGTTCCTACGAGCAGTACTTC.

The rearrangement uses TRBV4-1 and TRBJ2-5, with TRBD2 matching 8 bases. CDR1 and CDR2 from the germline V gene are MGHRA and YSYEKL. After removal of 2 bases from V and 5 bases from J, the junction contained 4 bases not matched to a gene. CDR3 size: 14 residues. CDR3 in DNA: TGCGCCAGCAGCCAACGGGGGGGCCTGGAGACCCAGTACTTC. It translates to CASSQRGGLETQYF.

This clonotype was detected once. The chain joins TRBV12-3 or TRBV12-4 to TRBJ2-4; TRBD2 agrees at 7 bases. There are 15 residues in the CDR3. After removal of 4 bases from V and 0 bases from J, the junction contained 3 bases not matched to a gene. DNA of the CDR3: TGTGCCAGCAGTTCCGGGGGGACAGCCAAAAACATTCAGTACTTC. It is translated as CASSSGGTAKNIQYF.

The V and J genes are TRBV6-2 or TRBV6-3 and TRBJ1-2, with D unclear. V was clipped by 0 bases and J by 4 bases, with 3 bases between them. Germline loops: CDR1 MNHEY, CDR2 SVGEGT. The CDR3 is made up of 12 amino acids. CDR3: CASSYSPYGYTF. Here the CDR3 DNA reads TGTGCCAGCAGTTACTCTCCCTATGGCTACACCTTC.

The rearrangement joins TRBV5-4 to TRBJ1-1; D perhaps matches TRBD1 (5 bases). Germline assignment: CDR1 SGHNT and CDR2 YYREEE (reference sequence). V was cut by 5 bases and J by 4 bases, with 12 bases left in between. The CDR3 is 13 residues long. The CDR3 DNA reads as TGTGCCAGCAGATTTGGGGGTGGCACTGAAGCTTTCTTT. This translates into CASRFGGGTEAFF.

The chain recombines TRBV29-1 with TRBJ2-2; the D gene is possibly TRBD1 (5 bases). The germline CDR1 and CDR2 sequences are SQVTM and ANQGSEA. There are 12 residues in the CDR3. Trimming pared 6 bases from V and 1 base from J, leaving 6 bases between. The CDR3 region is CSVGQNTGELFF. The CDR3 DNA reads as TGCAGCGTAGGACAGAACACCGGGGAGCTGTTTTTT.

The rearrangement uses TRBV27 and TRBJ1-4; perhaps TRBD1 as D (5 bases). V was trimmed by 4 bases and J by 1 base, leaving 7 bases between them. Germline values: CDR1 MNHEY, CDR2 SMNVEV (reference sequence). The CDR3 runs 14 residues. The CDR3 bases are TGTGCCAGCAGTTACGGGGGAACTAATGAAAAACTGTTTTTT. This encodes CASSYGGTNEKLFF.